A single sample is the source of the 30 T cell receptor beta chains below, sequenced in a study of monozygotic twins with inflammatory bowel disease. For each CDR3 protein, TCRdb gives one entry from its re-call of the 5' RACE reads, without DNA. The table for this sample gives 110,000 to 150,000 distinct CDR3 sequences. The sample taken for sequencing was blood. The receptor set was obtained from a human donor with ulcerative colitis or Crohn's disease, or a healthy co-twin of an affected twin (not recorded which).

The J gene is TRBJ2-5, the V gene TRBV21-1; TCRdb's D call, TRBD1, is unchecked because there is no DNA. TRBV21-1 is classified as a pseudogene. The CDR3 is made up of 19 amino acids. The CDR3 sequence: CARPLGADRQTSNKETQYF.

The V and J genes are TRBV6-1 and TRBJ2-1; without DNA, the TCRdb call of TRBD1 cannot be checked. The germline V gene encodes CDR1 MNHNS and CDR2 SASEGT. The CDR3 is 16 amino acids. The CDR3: CASSSSYRESYSEQFF.

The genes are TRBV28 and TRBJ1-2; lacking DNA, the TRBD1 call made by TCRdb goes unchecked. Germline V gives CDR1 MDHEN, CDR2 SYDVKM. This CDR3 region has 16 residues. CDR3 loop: CASTDTNSGGVDGYTF.

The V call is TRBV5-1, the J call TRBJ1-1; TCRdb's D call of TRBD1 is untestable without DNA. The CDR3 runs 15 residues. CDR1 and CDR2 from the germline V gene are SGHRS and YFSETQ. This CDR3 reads CASSLDAGGKTEAFF.

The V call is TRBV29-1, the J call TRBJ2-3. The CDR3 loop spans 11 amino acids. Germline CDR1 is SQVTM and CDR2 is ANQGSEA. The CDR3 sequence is CSVDITDTQYF.

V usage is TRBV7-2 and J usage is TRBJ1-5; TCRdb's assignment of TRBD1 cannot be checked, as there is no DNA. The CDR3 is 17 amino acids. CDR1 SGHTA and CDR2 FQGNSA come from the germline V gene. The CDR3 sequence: CASSLTAGGVSNQPQHF.

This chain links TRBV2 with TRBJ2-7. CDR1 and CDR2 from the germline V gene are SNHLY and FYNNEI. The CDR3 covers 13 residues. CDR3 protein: CASSDSLRREQYF.

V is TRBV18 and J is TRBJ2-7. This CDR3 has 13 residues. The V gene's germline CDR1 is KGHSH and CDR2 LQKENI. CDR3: CASSPATHYEQYF.

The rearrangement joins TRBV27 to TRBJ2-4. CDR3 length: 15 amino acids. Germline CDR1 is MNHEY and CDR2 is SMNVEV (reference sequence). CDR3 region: CARRSIVRAKNIQYF.

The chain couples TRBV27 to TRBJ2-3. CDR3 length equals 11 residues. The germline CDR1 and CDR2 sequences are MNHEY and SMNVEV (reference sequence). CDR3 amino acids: CASRIWDTQYF.

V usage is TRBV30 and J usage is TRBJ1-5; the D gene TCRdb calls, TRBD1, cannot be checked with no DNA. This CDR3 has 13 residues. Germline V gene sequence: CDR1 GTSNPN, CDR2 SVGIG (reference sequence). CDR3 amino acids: CAWSRMAGQPQHF. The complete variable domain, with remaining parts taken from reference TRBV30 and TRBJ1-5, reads SQTIHQWPATLVQPVGSPLSLECTVEGTSNPNLYWYRQAAGRGLQLLFYSVGIGQISSEVPQNLSASRPQDRQFILSSKKLLLSDSGFYLCAWSRMAGQPQHFGDGTRLSIL.

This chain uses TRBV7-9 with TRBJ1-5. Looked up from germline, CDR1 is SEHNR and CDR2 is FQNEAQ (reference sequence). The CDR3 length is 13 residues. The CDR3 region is CASSARANQPQHF.

The CDR3 region is CASSRDISYQETQYF. The gene calls are TRBV5-1 and TRBJ2-5; TCRdb's D call of TRBD1 is untestable without DNA. This CDR3 has 15 amino acids. Germline V gene data show CDR1 as SGHRS and CDR2 as YFSETQ. Using reference TRBV5-1 and TRBJ2-5 for the parts outside the CDR3, the full variable domain is KAGVTQTPRYLIKTRGQQVTLSCSPISGHRSVSWYQQTPGQGLQFLFEYFSETQRNKGNFPGRFSGRQFSNSRSEMNVSTLELGDSALYLCASSRDISYQETQYFGPGTRLLVL.

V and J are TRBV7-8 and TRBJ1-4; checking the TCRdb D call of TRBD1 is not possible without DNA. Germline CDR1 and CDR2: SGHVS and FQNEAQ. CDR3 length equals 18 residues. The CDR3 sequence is CASRVDRGAQATNEKLFF.

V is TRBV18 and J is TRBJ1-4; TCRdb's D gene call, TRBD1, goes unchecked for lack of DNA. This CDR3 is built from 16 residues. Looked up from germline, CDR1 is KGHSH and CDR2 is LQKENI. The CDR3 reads CASSPPSGATNEKLFF.

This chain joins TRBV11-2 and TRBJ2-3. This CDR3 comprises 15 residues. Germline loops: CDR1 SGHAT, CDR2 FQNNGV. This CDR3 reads CASSLVRLDTDTQYF.

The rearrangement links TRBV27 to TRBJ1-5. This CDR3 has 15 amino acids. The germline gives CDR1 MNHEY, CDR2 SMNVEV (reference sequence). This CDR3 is CARGPLTYSNQPQHF.

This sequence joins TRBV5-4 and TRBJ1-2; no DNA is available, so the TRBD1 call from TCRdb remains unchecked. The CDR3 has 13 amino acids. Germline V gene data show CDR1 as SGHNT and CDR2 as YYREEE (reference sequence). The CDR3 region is CASSLQGGDGYTF. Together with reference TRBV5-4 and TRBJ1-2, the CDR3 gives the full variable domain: ETGVTQSPTHLIKTRGQQVTLRCSSQSGHNTVSWYQQALGQGPQFIFQYYREEENGRGNFPPRFSGLQFPNYSSELNVNALELDDSALYLCASSLQGGDGYTFGSGTRLTVV.

CDR3 sequence reads: CASSFRGFENEQYF. The J gene is TRBJ2-7, the V gene TRBV27; the TCRdb call, TRBD1, lacks DNA for checking. The CDR3 loop spans 14 amino acids. Per the germline V gene, CDR1 is MNHEY and CDR2 is SMNVEV (reference sequence).

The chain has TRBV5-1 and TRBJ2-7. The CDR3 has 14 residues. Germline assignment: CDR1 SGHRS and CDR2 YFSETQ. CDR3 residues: CASSLKSVGNEQYF.

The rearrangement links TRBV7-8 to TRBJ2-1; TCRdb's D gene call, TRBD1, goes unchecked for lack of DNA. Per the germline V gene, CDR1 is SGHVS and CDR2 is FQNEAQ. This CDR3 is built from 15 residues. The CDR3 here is CASSLVVLGGTEQFF. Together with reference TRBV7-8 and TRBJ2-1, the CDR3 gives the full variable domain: GAGVSQSPRYKVAKRGQDVALRCDPISGHVSLFWYQQALGQGPEFLTYFQNEAQLDKSGLPSDRFFAERPEGSVSTLKIQRTQQEDSAVYLCASSLVVLGGTEQFFGPGTRLTVL.

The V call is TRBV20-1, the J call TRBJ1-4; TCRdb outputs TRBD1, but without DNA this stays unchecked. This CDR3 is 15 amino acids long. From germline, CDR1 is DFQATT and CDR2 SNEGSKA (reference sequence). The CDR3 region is CSAISPGQFNEKLFF.

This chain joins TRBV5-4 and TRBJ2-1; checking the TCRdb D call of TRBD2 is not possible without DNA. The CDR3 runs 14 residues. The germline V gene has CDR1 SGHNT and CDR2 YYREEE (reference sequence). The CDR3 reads CASSSYRKEDEQFF.

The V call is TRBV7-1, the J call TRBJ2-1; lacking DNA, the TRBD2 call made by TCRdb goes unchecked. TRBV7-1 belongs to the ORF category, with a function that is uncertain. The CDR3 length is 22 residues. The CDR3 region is CASSSPGTSRLAGGGSYNEQFF.

The CDR3 sequence is CASSLGGASYEQYF. The chain links TRBV7-9 to TRBJ2-7; with no DNA, the TCRdb D assignment of TRBD1 cannot be verified. The CDR3 loop spans 14 amino acids. CDR1 and CDR2 (germline): SEHNR, FQNEAQ (reference sequence). The complete variable domain, with remaining parts taken from reference TRBV7-9 and TRBJ2-7, reads DTGVSQNPRHKITKRGQNVTFRCDPISEHNRLYWYRQTLGQGPEFLTYFQNEAQLEKSRLLSDRFSAERPKGSFSTLEIQRTEQGDSAMYLCASSLGGASYEQYFGPGTRLTVT.

CDR3 amino acids: CASSLANRGTQYF. This sequence joins TRBV5-1 and TRBJ2-5. The CDR3 loop spans 13 amino acids. The germline CDR1 and CDR2 sequences are SGHRS and YFSETQ.

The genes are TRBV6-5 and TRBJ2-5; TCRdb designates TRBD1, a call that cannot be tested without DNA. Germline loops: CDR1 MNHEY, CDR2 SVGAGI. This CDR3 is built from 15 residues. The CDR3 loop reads CASSYNRGSTKTQYF.

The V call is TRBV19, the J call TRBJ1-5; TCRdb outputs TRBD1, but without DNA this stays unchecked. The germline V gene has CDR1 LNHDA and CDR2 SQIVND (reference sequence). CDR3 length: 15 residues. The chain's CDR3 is CASTRRDSTNQPQHF.

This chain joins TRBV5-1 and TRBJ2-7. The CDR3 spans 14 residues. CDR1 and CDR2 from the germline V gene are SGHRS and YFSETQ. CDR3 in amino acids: CASSPERAPYEQYF. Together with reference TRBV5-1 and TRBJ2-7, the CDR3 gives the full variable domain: KAGVTQTPRYLIKTRGQQVTLSCSPISGHRSVSWYQQTPGQGLQFLFEYFSETQRNKGNFPGRFSGRQFSNSRSEMNVSTLELGDSALYLCASSPERAPYEQYFGPGTRLTVT.

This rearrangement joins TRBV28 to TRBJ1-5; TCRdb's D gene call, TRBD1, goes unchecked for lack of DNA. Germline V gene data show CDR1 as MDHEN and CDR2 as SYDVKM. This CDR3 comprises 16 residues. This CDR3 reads CASSLSWGLSNQPQHF.